This TCR beta chain appears in the sequencing data of a study of graft-versus-host responses after intestinal transplantation. Across the study: Anti-thymocyte globulin induction preceded 2 to 4 years of tacrolimus and steroid maintenance in all recipients.

Germline loops: CDR1 LNHNV, CDR2 YYDKDF (reference sequence). CDR3 size: 17 residues. Trimming at V came to 0 bases and at J to 11 bases, leaving 18 bases not matched to a gene. The table came from immunoSEQ multiplex PCR; TCRdb's copy has only in-frame clones and leaves some out. The profile covers approximately 50,000 clones, with over 85% appearing a single time and approximately 1.6% taken by the ten largest. Study-wide results and caveats: Among circulating GvH clones, peak levels were associated with early post-transplant declines in HvG clones. Within the allografts of patients who had graft-donor T cell macrochimerism, graft-versus-host to host-versus-graft clonal ratios were high.

Turning to this clone: Its antigen is unknown.

The receptor's source is a human patient who received an intestinal transplant, so some T cells may come from the graft donor. The chain uses TRBV15 and TRBJ2-5; 7 bases fit TRBD2. The sequences come from PBMCs, collected 26 days after transplant. CDR3 sequence reads: CATSREGGDLSFGEQYF. The CDR3 nucleotides read TGTGCCACCAGCAGAGAGGGGGGGGACCTGAGTTTTGGAGAGCAGTACTTC.